This T cell receptor beta chain was obtained from a study of blood T cell repertoires in COVID-19. Study overall: Italy, Spain and the United States were the sources of the convalescent and acute COVID-19 samples. Sources were T cells, B-cell-depleted T cells, or PBMCs; the material itself was cDNA or gDNA.

The CDR3 is made up of 15 amino acids. Germline V gene data show CDR1 as SEHNR and CDR2 as FQNEAQ (reference sequence). The trim removed 5 bases at V and 4 bases at J, leaving 4 bases unmatched. In the original workflow: Counts of nucleated cells, estimated from reference gene primer amplification, were obtained. The repertoire was sequenced with immunoSEQ multiplex PCR; TCRdb's copy has only in-frame clones and lacks some. The V and J calls and clone size are taken from that table; D and trimming were inferred from the DNA. The sample has 80,000 to 95,000 clones, 81% seen once. The sequenced sample was peripheral blood. This receptor was identified in an elderly man with acute or convalescent COVID-19. The rearrangement joins TRBV7-9 to TRBJ2-1; 11 bases are a match to TRBD2. Here the CDR3 DNA reads TGTGCCAGCAGCGTAGGGACTAGCGGTTACAATGAGCAGTTCTTC. This codes for CASSVGTSGYNEQFF.